This T cell receptor (beta chain) was found in a study of T cell responses to AZD1222 COVID-19 vaccine. Background on the study: Second-dose schedules of about 4 or about 12 weeks were combined. General study results and limits: The sample set comprised mostly white British donors with more females, and clonal diversity was possibly underestimated.

The CDR3 consists of 16 residues. The V end lost 3 bases, the J end lost 5 bases, and 14 bases lay between the germline ends. Germline CDR1 KGHSH, CDR2 LQKENI. Data came from immunoSEQ multiplex PCR; TCRdb stores just in-frame clones and leaves some out. The table records around 120,000 clones, about 90% of them present only once. Comment on this clone: The antigen is unknown.

The J gene is TRBJ1-6, the V gene TRBV18; a possible D gene is TRBD1 (6 bases). This sample comprised peripheral blood, obtained on day 0 of AZD1222 vaccination. The receptor's source is an adult in good health. The CDR3 DNA follows: TGTGCCAGCTCACCTCAGGGGCAGGAGAATAATTCACCCCTCCACTTT. Protein: CASSPQGQENNSPLHF.